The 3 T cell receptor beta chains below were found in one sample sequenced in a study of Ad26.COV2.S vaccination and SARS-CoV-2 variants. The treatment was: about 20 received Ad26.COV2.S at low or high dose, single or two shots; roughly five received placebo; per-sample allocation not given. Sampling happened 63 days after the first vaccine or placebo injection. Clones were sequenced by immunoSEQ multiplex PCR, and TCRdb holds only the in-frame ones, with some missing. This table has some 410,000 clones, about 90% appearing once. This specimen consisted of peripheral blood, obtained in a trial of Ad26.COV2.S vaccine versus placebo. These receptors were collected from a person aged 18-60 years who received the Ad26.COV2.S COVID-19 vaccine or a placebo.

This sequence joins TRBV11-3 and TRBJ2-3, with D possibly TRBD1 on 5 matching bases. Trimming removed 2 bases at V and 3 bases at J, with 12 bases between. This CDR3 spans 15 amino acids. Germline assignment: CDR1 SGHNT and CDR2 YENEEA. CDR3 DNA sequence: TGTGCCAGCAGCTTACGATGGGGCCCGACAGATACGCAGTATTTT. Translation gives CASSLRWGPTDTQYF. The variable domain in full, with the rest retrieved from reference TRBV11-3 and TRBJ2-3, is EAGVVQSPRYKIIEKKQPVAFWCNPISGHNTLYWYLQNLGQGPELLIRYENEEAVDDSQLPKDRFSAERLKGVDSTLKIQPAELGDSAVYLCASSLRWGPTDTQYFGPGTRLTVL.

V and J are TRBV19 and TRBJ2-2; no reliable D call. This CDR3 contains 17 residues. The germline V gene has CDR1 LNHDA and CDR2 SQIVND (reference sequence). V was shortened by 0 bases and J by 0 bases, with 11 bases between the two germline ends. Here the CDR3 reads CASSIDLSATNTGELFF. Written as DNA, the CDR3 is TGTGCCAGTAGTATAGATCTATCGGCCACGAACACCGGGGAGCTGTTTTTT.

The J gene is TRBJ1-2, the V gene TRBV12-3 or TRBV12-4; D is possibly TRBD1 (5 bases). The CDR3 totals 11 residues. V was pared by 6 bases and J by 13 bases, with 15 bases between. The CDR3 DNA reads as TGTGCCAGCAGCCTGGGACCGGCGTGCACCTTC. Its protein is CASSLGPACTF.